The 25 T cell receptor beta chains below were found in one sample sequenced in a study of blood T cell repertoires in COVID-19. Profiling relied on immunoSEQ multiplex PCR, and the TCRdb table lists in-frame clones only, not all of them. The sample contains about 280,000 clones, roughly 86% of which appear only once. Sequences were obtained from peripheral blood. These receptors came from a man aged 40-49 years with active or convalescent COVID-19.

This sequence joins TRBV7-3 and TRBJ2-3; 8 bases map to TRBD2. Trimming removed 4 bases from V and 2 bases from J; junction bases left unmatched: 8. This CDR3 comprises 16 residues. Looked up from germline, CDR1 is SGHTA and CDR2 is FQGTGA. CDR3 DNA: TGTGCCAGCAGCTCCTTAGCGGGGAGTTTCACAGATACGCAGTATTTT. Translating gives CASSSLAGSFTDTQYF.

This CDR3 reads CATSDPHRGEAFF. CDR3 nucleotide sequence: TGTGCCACCAGTGATCCTCACCGGGGGGAAGCTTTCTTT. The chain links TRBV24-1 to TRBJ1-1; TRBD1 might be the D (5 bases). The germline gives CDR1 KGHDR, CDR2 SFDVKD. This CDR3 contains 13 residues. V shed 3 bases and J shed 8 bases, with 12 bases lying between them.

This chain links TRBV11-2 with TRBJ2-5; D may be TRBD2 (6 bases). Trimming cost V 3 bases and J 1 base, with 12 bases left between them. The CDR3 loop spans 15 amino acids. Germline CDR1 is SGHAT and CDR2 is FQNNGV. For the CDR3, the DNA is TGTGCCAGCAGCTTTGCGGGGCAAATCCAAGAGACCCAGTACTTC. This sequence encodes CASSFAGQIQETQYF.

The CDR3 sequence is CASSVTGYNEQFF. CDR3 coding DNA: TGTGCCAGCAGTGTGACAGGGTACAATGAGCAGTTCTTC. V usage is TRBV27 and J usage is TRBJ2-1, with 7 bases identical to TRBD1. This CDR3 comprises 13 residues. CDR1 is MNHEY and CDR2 is SMNVEV in the germline V gene (reference sequence). The trim removed 5 bases at V and 4 bases at J, leaving 2 bases unmatched.

This clone was recorded once. The chain carries TRBV5-4 and TRBJ2-1, with 8 bases identical to TRBD2. The germline V gene encodes CDR1 SGHNT and CDR2 YYREEE (reference sequence). Trimming at V came to 0 bases and at J to 5 bases, leaving 7 bases not matched to a gene. This CDR3 spans 16 amino acids. The CDR3 DNA follows: TGTGCCAGCAGCTTGGCCGCGACTAGCGTTAACAATGAGCAGTTCTTC. This translates into CASSLAATSVNNEQFF.

The chain joins TRBV15 to TRBJ2-3, with 8 bases lining up with TRBD2. Germline CDR1 and CDR2: LNHNV and YYDKDF (reference sequence). CDR3 length equals 15 residues. The junction had 7 bases not matched to a gene; V was cut back by 1 base and J by 7 bases. This CDR3 reads CATSRVLAELNTQYF. CDR3 coding DNA: TGTGCCACCAGCAGAGTACTAGCGGAGCTAAATACGCAGTATTTT.

This rearrangement joins TRBV7-6 to TRBJ2-2; D possibly corresponds to TRBD2 (6 bases). This CDR3 comprises 18 residues. The ends were cut back, 5 bases at V and 0 bases at J, with 19 bases in the middle. Per the germline V gene, CDR1 is SGHVS and CDR2 is FNYEAQ. The CDR3 DNA reads as TGTGCCAGCAGCCTAAGGGGTAGCGGAGACTCGAACACCGGGGAGCTGTTTTTT. Translated: CASSLRGSGDSNTGELFF. Filled out from reference TRBV7-6 and TRBJ2-2, the complete variable domain reads GAGVSQSPRYKVTKRGQDVALRCDPISGHVSLYWYRQALGQGPEFLTYFNYEAQQDKSGLPNDRFSAERPEGSISTLTIQRTEQRDSAMYRCASSLRGSGDSNTGELFFGEGSRLTVL.

This chain uses TRBV5-3 with TRBJ2-1, with D tentatively TRBD1 (6 bases). TRBV5-3 is placed among ORFs of uncertain function. The CDR3 is made up of 15 amino acids. V was shortened by 2 bases and J by 4 bases, with 13 bases between the two germline ends. For the CDR3, the DNA is TGTGCCAGAAGCTTATCGGGACAATCTTACAATGAGCAGTTCTTC. It encodes CARSLSGQSYNEQFF.

The V gene is TRBV28, the J gene TRBJ2-7, with D uncertain. Germline V gene sequence: CDR1 MDHEN, CDR2 SYDVKM. Trimming took 3 bases from V and 6 from J, leaving 9 bases between them. CDR3 size: 12 residues. In nucleotides, the CDR3 is TGTGCCAGCAGTTTTGGGCAGCTCGAGCAGTACTTC. Amino acid sequence: CASSFGQLEQYF. Complete variable domain (other parts from reference TRBV28 and TRBJ2-7): DVKVTQSSRYLVKRTGEKVFLECVQDMDHENMFWYRQDPGLGLRLIYFSYDVKMKEKGDIPEGYSVSREKKERFSLILESASTNQTSMYLCASSFGQLEQYFGPGTRLTVT.

The V and J genes are TRBV15 and TRBJ2-1, with 10 bases that match TRBD2. The junction had 8 bases not matched to a gene; V was cut back by 0 bases and J by 9 bases. The CDR3 covers 16 residues. Germline values: CDR1 LNHNV, CDR2 YYDKDF (reference sequence). CDR3 DNA sequence: TGTGCCACCAGCAGAGATAAAAGCGGGAGGGTCTTTGAGCAGTTCTTC. This gives the protein CATSRDKSGRVFEQFF.

The chain uses TRBV21-1 and TRBJ2-1; no check of the table's D call, TRBD2, against the DNA was made. TRBV21-1 is assigned pseudogene status. The CDR3 is 16 residues long. The CDR3 spells CASSKGFSGPHNEQFF. The CDR3 region has the DNA TGTGCCAGCAGCAAAGGATTTAGCGGTCCTCACAATGAGCAGTTCTTC.

The genes are TRBV29-1 and TRBJ1-1; D is ambiguous. This CDR3 comprises 14 residues. Trimming removed 1 base at V and 2 bases at J, with 11 bases between. Germline-derived CDR1 and CDR2 are SQVTM and ANQGSEA. CDR3 coding DNA: TGCAGCGTTGAAGTCCCCGTTACTAACACTGAAGCTTTCTTT. Amino acid sequence: CSVEVPVTNTEAFF.

In its sample, this clone was seen once. The chain has TRBV5-1 and TRBJ1-4, with a weak D call TRBD1 (6 bases). V lost 4 bases to trimming and J lost 3 bases, with 13 bases between them. The CDR3 is made up of 15 amino acids. The germline V gene has CDR1 SGHRS and CDR2 YFSETQ. The CDR3 DNA reads TGCGCCAGCAGCCCCGCACAGGGAGCTAATGAAAAACTGTTTTTT. Protein sequence: CASSPAQGANEKLFF.

The sample holds one count of this clone. The rearrangement links TRBV27 to TRBJ2-7; D uncertain. With 2 bases removed from V and 4 bases from J, the gap between germline ends came to 15 bases. The CDR3 loop spans 15 amino acids. Per the germline V gene, CDR1 is MNHEY and CDR2 is SMNVEV (reference sequence). CDR3 sequence reads: CASSLNYQVLYEQYF. The CDR3 nucleotides read TGTGCCAGCAGTTTAAATTACCAGGTGCTATACGAGCAGTACTTC.

The V gene is TRBV27, the J gene TRBJ2-3; 11 bases are a match to TRBD1. CDR1 is MNHEY and CDR2 is SMNVEV in the germline V gene (reference sequence). CDR3 length: 16 amino acids. The V gene end was trimmed by 5 bases and the J gene end by 4 bases; junction bases not matched to a gene: 8. In nucleotides, the CDR3 is TGTGCCAGCAGTCCCCGCCGGGACAGGGGGTCAGATACGCAGTATTTT. Its translation is CASSPRRDRGSDTQYF.

In the case of this clone: Relative to the germline gene, one junction end is altered; a read error may explain this. The CDR3 sequence: CASSLEGTASF. For the CDR3, the DNA is TGTGCCAGCAGCTTGGAGGGGACTGCGAGCTTC. This rearrangement joins TRBV5-6 to TRBJ2-7; D possibly corresponds to TRBD2 (6 bases). CDR3 length equals 11 residues. The germline V gene has CDR1 SGHDT and CDR2 YYEEEE.

The gene calls are TRBV28 and TRBJ2-7; 8 nucleotides agree with TRBD2. Germline trimming cut 3 bases from V and 6 bases from J; bases unmatched to any gene: 4. The CDR3 spans 13 residues. CDR1 is MDHEN and CDR2 is SYDVKM in the germline V gene. The CDR3 DNA sequence: TGTGCCAGCAGTTTCGGGAGGGAGAGCGAGCAGTACTTC. It specifies CASSFGRESEQYF.

This clone showed up just once. The chain recombines TRBV28 with TRBJ2-3; 12 bases are shared with TRBD2. This CDR3 comprises 16 residues. Germline V gives CDR1 MDHEN, CDR2 SYDVKM. The J segment lost 6 bases and the V segment lost 5 bases, leaving 9 bases of the junction unmatched. This CDR3 reads CASSLSLAGGQDTQYF. CDR3 nucleotide sequence: TGTGCCAGCAGTCTCTCTCTAGCGGGGGGGCAGGATACGCAGTATTTT.

The sample holds one count of this clone. This chain connects TRBV2 to TRBJ2-5; 9 bases agree with TRBD2. The CDR3 contains 16 residues. Germline V gives CDR1 SNHLY, CDR2 FYNNEI. Losses at the gene ends were 4 bases for V and 3 bases for J; bases not matched to a gene: 9. Here the CDR3 DNA reads TGTGCCAGCAGTGTCGGTCTGGCGGGGGGGGAAGAGACCCAGTACTTC. This sequence encodes CASSVGLAGGEETQYF. The whole variable domain, filled in from reference TRBV2 and TRBJ2-5, reads EPEVTQTPSHQVTQMGQEVILRCVPISNHLYFYWYRQILGQKVEFLVSFYNNEISEKSEIFDDQFSVERPDGSNFTLKIRSTKLEDSAMYFCASSVGLAGGEETQYFGPGTRLLVL.

CDR3 residues: CASSDSGSGNTIYF. Written as DNA, the CDR3 is TGCGCCAGCAGTGATTCGGGCTCTGGAAACACCATATATTTT. The chain links TRBV10-1 to TRBJ1-3; no reliable D call. Per the germline V gene, CDR1 is WNHNN and CDR2 is SYGVQD (reference sequence). The germline V and J ends were trimmed by 3 bases and 0 bases, with 6 bases remaining between them. The CDR3 length is 14 residues.

This chain links TRBV7-6 with TRBJ1-1, with D perhaps TRBD1 (5 bases). Germline CDR1 and CDR2: SGHVS and FNYEAQ. The CDR3 sequence is 14 residues long. The V end lost 3 bases, the J end lost 5 bases, and 13 bases lay between the germline ends. CDR3 protein: CASSLNFDRTEAFF. The DNA for the CDR3 is TGTGCCAGCAGCTTGAACTTTGACAGAACTGAAGCTTTCTTT.

The rearrangement links TRBV28 to TRBJ1-2, with TRBD1 matching over 8 bases. The CDR3 extends over 13 amino acids. Per the germline V gene, CDR1 is MDHEN and CDR2 is SYDVKM. J gave up 4 bases and V 5 bases, and 3 bases lay outside the gene matches. The CDR3 region has the DNA TGTGCCAGCAGTCCAGGGGGCAGCTATGGCTACACCTTC. Protein: CASSPGGSYGYTF.

The gene calls are TRBV19 and TRBJ2-1, with D possibly TRBD2 on 6 matching bases. The germline V and J ends were trimmed by 7 bases and 0 bases, with 16 bases remaining between them. The CDR3 has 16 residues. Per germline, CDR1 LNHDA and CDR2 SQIVND (reference sequence). CDR3 amino acids: CASMGGARSSYNEQFF. The CDR3 region has the DNA TGTGCCAGTATGGGGGGTGCCAGAAGCTCCTACAATGAGCAGTTCTTC.

The gene calls are TRBV5-1 and TRBJ2-1, with 8 nucleotides matching TRBD2. V dropped 5 bases and J dropped 2; count of bases not matched to a gene: 6. Germline lookup yields CDR1 SGHRS and CDR2 YFSETQ. This CDR3 has 15 residues. The CDR3: CASSTGSGTYNEQFF. The CDR3 nucleotides read TGCGCCAGCAGTACGGGTAGCGGGACCTACAATGAGCAGTTCTTC.

The chain links TRBV24-1 to TRBJ2-2, with 14 bases that match TRBD2. The CDR3 spans 16 residues. Germline values: CDR1 KGHDR, CDR2 SFDVKD. V lost 6 bases and J lost 7; bases outside the gene matches: 6. Written as DNA, the CDR3 is TGTGCCACCAGTCCCCGGACTAGCGGGAGGATCGGGGAGCTGTTTTTT. This gives the protein CATSPRTSGRIGELFF.